This TCR beta chain was profiled in a study of blood T cell repertoires in COVID-19. Study in general: Sites in the United States, Italy and Spain provided acute and convalescent COVID-19 samples. PBMCs, B-cell-depleted T cells, or T cells were the source of the cDNA or gDNA that made up the material.

This clone has a single count. The authors' processing: Amplification of reference gene primers was used by the study to estimate nucleated cell counts. TCRdb's copy holds only in-frame clones and misses some; the assay was immunoSEQ multiplex PCR. Clone size and V and J calls were adopted from that table, with D and trimming inferred from the DNA. The profile shows over 50,000 clones, about 93% of them singletons. Germline CDR1 and CDR2: MDHEN and SYDVKM. V was trimmed by 4 bases and J by 2 bases, leaving 13 bases between them. The CDR3 loop spans 15 amino acids. This clonotype was sampled from a human donor with active COVID-19. The donor label of this sample is uncertain. V and J are TRBV28 and TRBJ2-3; a possible D gene is TRBD2 (6 bases). What was sequenced was peripheral blood. The CDR3 DNA is TGTGCCAGCAGTTCCCCGGGGGTCCTCACAGATACGCAGTATTTT. It encodes CASSSPGVLTDTQYF.